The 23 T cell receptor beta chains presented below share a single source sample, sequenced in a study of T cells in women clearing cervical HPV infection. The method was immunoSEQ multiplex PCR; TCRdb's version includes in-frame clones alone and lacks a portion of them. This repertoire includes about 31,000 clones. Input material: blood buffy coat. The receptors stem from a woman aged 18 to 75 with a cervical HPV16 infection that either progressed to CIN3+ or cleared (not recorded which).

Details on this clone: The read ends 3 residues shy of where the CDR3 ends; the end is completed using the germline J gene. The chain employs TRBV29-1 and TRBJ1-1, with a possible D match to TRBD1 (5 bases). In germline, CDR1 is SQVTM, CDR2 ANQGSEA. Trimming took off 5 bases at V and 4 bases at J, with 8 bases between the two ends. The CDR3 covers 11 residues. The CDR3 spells CSVQRGTEAFF. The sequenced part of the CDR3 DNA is TGCAGCGTTCAGAGGGGCACTGAA.

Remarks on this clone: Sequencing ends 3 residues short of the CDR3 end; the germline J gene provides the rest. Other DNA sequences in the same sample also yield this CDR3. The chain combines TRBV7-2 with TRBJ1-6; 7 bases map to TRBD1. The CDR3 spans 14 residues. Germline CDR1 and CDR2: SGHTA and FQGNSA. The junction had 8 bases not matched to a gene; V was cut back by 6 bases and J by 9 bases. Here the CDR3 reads CASRLDRARSPLHF. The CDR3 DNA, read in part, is TGTGCCAGCAGGCTCGACAGGGCTCGTTCACCC.

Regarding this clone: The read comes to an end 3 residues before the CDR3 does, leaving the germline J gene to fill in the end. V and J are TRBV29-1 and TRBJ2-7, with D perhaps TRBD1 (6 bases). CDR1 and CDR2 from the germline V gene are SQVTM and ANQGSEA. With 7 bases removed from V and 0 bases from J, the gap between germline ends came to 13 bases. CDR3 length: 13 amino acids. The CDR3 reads CSAGQTYSYEQYF. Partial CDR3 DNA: TGCAGCGCCGGACAGACCTACTCCTACGAG.

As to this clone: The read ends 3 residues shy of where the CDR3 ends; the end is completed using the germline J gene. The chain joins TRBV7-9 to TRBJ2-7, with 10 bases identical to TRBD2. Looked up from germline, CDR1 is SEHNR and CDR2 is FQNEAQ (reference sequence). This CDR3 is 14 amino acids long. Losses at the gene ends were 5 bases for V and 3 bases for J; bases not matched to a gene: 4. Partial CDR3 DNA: TGTGCCAGCAGCCCGCGGACTAGCGGCTACGAG. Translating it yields CASSPRTSGYE. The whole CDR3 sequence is CASSPRTSGYEQYF.

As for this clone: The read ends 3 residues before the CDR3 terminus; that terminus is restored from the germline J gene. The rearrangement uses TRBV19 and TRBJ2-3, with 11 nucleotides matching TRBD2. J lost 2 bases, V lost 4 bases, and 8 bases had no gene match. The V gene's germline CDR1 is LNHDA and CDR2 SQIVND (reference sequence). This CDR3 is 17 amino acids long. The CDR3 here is CASSTVAGGLVTDTQYF. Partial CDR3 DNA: TGTGCCAGTAGTACTGTAGCGGGGGGGCTCGTCACAGATACG.

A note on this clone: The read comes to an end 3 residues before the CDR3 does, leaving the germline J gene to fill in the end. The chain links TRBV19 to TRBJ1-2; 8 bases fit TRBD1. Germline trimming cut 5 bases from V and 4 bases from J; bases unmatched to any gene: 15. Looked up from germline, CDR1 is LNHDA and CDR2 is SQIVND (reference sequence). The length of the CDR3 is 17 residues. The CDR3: CASSPGQGRSRTYGYTF. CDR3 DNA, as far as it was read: TGTGCCAGTAGTCCCGGACAGGGTCGATCACGGACCTATGGC.

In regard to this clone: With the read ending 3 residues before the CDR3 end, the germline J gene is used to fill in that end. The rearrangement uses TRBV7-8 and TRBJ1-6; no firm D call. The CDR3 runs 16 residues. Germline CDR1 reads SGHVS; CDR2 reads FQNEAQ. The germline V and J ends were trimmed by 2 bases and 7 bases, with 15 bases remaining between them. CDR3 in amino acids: CASSLYRSEGNSPLHF. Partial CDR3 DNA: TGTGCCAGCAGCTTATATCGCTCCGAGGGCAATTCACCC.

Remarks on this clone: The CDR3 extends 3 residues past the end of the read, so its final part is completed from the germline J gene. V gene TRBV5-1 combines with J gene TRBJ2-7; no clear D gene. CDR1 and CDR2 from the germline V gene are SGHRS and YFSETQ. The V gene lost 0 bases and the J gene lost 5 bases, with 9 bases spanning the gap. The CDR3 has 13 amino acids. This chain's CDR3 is CASSLVTPDEQYF. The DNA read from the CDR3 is TGCGCCAGCAGCTTGGTAACCCCGGACGAG.

CDR3 DNA, as far as it was read: TGTGCCAGCAGCTTAGGACAGGTTGGCTATGGC. As protein: CASSLGQVGYG. The whole CDR3 is CASSLGQVGYGYTF. The rearrangement joins TRBV13 to TRBJ1-2, with a possible D match to TRBD1 (5 bases). Coverage ceases 3 residues before the CDR3 finishes, and the germline J gene fills in the end. The CDR3 has 14 residues. Looked up from germline, CDR1 is PRHDT and CDR2 is FYEKMQ (reference sequence). The V end was cut by 0 bases, the J end by 4 bases, with 9 bases between.

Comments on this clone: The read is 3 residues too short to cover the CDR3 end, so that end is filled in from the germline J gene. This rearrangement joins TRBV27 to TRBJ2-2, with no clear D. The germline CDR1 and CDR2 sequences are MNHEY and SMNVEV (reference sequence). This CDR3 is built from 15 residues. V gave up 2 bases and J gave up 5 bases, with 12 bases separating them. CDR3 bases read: TGTGCCAGCAGTTTAAACAGCCGGTTGACCGGGGAG. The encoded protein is CASSLNSRLTGE. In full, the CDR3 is CASSLNSRLTGELFF.

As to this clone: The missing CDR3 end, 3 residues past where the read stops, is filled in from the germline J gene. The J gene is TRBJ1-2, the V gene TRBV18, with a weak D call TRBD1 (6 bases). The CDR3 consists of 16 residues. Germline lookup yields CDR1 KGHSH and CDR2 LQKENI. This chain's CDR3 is CASSQGGRARSYDYTF. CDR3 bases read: TGTGCCAGCTCACAGGGGGGGCGGGCCCGCTCCTACGAC.

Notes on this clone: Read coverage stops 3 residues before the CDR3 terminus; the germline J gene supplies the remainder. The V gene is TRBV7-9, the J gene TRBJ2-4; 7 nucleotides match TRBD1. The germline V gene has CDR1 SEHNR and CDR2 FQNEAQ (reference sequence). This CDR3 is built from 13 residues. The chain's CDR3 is CASSDRVTDGQYF. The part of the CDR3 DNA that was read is TGTGCCAGCAGCGACAGGGTAACGGATGGT.

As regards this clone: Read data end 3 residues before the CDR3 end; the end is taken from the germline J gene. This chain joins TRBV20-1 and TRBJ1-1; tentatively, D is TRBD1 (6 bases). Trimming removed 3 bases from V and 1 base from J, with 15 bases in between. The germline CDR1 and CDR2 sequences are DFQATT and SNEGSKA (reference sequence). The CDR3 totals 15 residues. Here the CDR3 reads CSARADRSKNTEAFF. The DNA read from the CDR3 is TGCAGTGCTAGGGCCGACAGGAGTAAGAACACTGAA.

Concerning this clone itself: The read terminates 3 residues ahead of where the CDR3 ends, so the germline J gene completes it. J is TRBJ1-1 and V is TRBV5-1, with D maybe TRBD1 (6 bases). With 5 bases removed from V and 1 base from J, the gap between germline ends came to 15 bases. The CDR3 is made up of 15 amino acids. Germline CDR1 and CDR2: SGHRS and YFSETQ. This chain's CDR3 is CASSVGHRENTEAFF. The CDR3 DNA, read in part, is TGCGCCAGCAGTGTGGGTCACAGGGAGAACACTGAA.

The CDR3 loop reads CSARVAGLWNTEAFF. The covered CDR3 bases are TGCAGTGCTAGAGTCGCTGGCCTCTGGAACACTGAA. The gene calls are TRBV20-1 and TRBJ1-1, with no clear D. Read coverage stops 3 residues before the CDR3 terminus; the germline J gene supplies the remainder. Germline values: CDR1 DFQATT, CDR2 SNEGSKA (reference sequence). CDR3 length: 15 residues. V lost 1 base to trimming and J lost 1 base, with 13 bases between them.

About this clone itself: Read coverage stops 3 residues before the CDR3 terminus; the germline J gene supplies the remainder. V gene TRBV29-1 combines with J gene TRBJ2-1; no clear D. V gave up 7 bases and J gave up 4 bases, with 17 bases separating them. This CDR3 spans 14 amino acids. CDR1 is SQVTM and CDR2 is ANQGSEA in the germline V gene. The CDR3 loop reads CSAMTPSLYNEQFF. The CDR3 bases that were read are TGCAGCGCTATGACTCCTTCGCTGTACAATGAG.

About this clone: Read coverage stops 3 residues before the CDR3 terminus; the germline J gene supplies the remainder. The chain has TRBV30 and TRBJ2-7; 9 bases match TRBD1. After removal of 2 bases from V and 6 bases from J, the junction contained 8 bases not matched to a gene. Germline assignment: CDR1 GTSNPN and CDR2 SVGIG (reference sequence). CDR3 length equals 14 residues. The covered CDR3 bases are TGTGCCTGGAGTCCACTACAGGGGGCTAGCGAG. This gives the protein CAWSPLQGASE. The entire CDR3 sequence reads CAWSPLQGASEQYF.

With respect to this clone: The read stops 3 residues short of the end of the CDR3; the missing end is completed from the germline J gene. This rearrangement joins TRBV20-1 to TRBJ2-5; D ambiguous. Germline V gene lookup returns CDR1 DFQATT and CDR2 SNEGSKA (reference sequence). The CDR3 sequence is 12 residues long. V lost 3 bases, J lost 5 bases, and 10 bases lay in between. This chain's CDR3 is CSASPYPETQYF. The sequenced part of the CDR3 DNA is TGCAGTGCTAGCCCCTACCCCGAGACC.

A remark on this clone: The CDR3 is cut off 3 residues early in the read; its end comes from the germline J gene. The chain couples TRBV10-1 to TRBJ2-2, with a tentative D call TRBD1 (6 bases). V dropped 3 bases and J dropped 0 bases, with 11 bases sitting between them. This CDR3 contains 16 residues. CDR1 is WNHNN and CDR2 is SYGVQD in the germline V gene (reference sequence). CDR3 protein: CASSDRQEANTGELFF. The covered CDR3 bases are TGCGCCAGCAGTGATAGACAGGAAGCGAACACCGGGGAG.

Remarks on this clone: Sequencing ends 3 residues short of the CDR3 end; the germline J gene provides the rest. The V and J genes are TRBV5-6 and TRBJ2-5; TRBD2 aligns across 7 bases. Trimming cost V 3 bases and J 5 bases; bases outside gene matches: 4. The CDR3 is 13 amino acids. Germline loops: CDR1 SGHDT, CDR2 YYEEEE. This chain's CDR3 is CASSSGTKETQYF. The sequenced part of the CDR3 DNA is TGTGCCAGCAGCTCCGGGACTAAGGAGACC.

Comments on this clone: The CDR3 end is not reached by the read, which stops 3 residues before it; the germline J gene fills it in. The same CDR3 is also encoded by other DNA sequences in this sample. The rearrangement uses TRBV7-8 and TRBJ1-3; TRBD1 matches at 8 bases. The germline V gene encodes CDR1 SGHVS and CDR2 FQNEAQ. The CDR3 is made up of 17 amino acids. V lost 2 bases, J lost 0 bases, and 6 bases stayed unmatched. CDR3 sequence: CASSLPIGQGSGNTIYF. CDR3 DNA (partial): TGTGCCAGCAGCTTACCTATCGGACAGGGCTCTGGAAACACC.

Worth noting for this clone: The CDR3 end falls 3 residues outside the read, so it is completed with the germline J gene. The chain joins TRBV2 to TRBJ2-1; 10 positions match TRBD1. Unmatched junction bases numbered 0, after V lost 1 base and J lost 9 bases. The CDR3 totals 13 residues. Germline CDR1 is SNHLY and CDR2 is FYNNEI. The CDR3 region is CASSEGDRGEQFF. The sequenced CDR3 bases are TGTGCCAGCAGTGAAGGGGACAGGGGTGAG.

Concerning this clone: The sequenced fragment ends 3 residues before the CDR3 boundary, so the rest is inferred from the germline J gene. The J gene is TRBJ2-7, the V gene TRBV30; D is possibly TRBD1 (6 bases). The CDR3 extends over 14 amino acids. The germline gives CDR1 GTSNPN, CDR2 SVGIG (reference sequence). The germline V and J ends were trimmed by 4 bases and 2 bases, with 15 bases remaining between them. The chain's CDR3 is CAWKTIGTPYEQYF. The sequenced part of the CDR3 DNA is TGTGCCTGGAAGACGATAGGGACACCCTACGAG.